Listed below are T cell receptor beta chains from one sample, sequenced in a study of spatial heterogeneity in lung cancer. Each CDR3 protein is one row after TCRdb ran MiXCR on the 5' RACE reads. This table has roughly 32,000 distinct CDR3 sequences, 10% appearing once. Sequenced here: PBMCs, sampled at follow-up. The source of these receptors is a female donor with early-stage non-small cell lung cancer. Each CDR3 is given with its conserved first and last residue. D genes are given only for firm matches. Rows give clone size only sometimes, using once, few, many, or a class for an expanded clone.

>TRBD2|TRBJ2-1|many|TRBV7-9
CASSPPWTSGPYNEQFF
TGTGCCAGCAGCCCCCCCTGGACTAGCGGACCCTACAATGAGCAGTTCTTC
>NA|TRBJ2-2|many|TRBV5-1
CASSPRTANTGELFF
TGCGCCAGCAGCCCCCGGACCGCGAACACCGGGGAGCTGTTTTTT
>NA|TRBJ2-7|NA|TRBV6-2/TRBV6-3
CASSSDSYEQYF
TGTGCCAGCAGTTCCGACAGCTACGAGCAGTACTTC
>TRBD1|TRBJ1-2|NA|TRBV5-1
CASSLVGQGGGYTF
TGCGCCAGCAGCTTGGTGGGACAGGGTGGAGGCTACACCTTC
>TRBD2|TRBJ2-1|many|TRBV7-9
CASSSPGLAFNEQFF
TGTGCCAGCAGCTCTCCGGGACTAGCTTTCAATGAGCAGTTCTTC
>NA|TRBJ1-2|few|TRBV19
CASSISTGSLYYGYTF
TGTGCCAGTAGTATCTCAACAGGGTCCCTCTACTATGGCTACACCTTC
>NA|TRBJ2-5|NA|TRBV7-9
CASSYDSGLQETQYF
TGTGCCAGCAGCTATGACAGCGGGCTGCAAGAGACCCAGTACTTC
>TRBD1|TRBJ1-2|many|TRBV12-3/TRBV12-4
CASSFPQGAGGYTF
TGTGCCAGCAGTTTCCCACAGGGGGCCGGTGGCTACACCTTC
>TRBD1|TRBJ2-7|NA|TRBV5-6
CASRRGLSYEQYF
TGTGCCAGCAGGAGGGGGCTCTCCTACGAGCAGTACTTC
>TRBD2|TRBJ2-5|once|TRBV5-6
CASSVSGGAPQETQYF
TGTGCCAGCAGCGTTAGCGGGGGGGCCCCCCAAGAGACCCAGTACTTC
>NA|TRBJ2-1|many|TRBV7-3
CASSVSDNEQFF
TGTGCCAGCAGCGTTTCGGACAATGAGCAGTTCTTC
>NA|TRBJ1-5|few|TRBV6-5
CASSYQSNQPQHF
TGTGCCAGCAGTTACCAGTCCAATCAGCCCCAGCATTTT
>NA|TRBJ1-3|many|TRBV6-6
CASSYSQGSGNTIYF
TGTGCCAGCAGTTACTCTCAGGGTTCTGGAAACACCATATATTTT
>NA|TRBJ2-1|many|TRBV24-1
CATSDFGQNEQFF
TGTGCCACCAGTGATTTCGGACAGAATGAGCAGTTCTTC
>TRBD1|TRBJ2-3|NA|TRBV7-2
CASSPSARGQGTDTQYF
TGTGCCAGCAGCCCGTCAGCAAGGGGGCAGGGGACAGATACGCAGTATTTT
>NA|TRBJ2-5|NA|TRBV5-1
CASSRGSETQHF
TGCGCCAGCAGCCGTGGATCAGAGACCCAGCACTTC
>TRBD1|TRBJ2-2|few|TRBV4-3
CASRATGGSGELFF
TGCGCCAGCAGGGCGACAGGGGGGTCCGGGGAGCTGTTTTTT
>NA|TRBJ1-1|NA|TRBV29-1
CSAGNGNTEAFF
TGCAGCGCAGGGAATGGGAACACTGAAGCTTTCTTT
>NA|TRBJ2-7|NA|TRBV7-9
CASSLGHTNYEQYF
TGTGCCAGCAGCTTAGGACATACCAACTACGAGCAGTACTTC
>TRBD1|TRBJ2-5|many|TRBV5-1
CASSLDVRLTGETQYF
TGCGCCAGCAGCTTGGATGTTAGGTTGACAGGGGAGACCCAGTACTTC
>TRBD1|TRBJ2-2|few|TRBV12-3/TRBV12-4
CASRPPGTGWAGELFF
TGTGCCAGCAGACCCCCCGGGACAGGGTGGGCCGGGGAGCTGTTTTTT
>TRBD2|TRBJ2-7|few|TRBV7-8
CASSFNSGNAYEQYF
TGTGCCAGCAGCTTTAATAGCGGGAATGCCTACGAGCAGTACTTC
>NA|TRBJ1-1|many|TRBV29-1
CSALDRKNTEAFF
TGCAGCGCCCTGGACAGAAAGAACACTGAAGCTTTCTTT
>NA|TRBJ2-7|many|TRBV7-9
CASSPSEVSSYEQYF
TGTGCCAGCAGCCCCTCGGAGGTTAGCTCCTACGAGCAGTACTTC
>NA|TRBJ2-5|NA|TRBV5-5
CASSFGDKGQETQYF
TGTGCCAGCAGCTTCGGGGACAAGGGGCAAGAGACCCAGTACTTC
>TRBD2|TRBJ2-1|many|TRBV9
CASTPGGGANEQFF
TGTGCCAGCACTCCGGGCGGGGGGGCAAATGAGCAGTTCTTC
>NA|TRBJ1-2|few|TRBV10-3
CAISESMKGNYGYTF
TGTGCCATCAGTGAGTCGATGAAGGGGAACTATGGCTACACCTTC
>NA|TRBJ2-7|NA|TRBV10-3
CAISEPSASYEQYF
TGTGCCATCAGTGAGCCTTCTGCCTCCTACGAGCAGTACTTC
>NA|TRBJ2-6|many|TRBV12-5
CASGLGGEANVLTF
TGTGCTAGTGGTCTGGGGGGAGAAGCCAACGTCCTGACTTTC
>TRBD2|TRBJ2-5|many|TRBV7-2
CASSISGGRPIETQYF
TGTGCCAGCAGCATCAGCGGGGGACGCCCCATAGAGACCCAGTACTTC
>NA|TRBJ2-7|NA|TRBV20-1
CSAPPLGPGASSYEQYF
TGCAGTGCTCCTCCCCTGGGGCCGGGAGCAAGCTCCTACGAGCAGTACTTC
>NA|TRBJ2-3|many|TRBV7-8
CASSLPPASENTDTQYF
TGTGCCAGCAGCTTACCCCCGGCTAGCGAAAACACAGATACGCAGTATTTT
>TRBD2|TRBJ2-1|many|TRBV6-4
CASSVRGGYEQFF
TGTGCCAGCAGTGTCCGGGGGGGTTATGAGCAGTTCTTC
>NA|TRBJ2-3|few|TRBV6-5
CASSYSKPGGARADTQYF
TGTGCCAGCAGTTACTCGAAACCCGGGGGAGCTCGCGCAGATACGCAGTATTTT
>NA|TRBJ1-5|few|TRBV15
CATSRFSNQPQHF
TGTGCCACCAGCAGGTTTAGCAATCAGCCCCAGCATTTT
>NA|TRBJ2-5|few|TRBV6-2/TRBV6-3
CASSYGPGETQYF
TGTGCCAGCAGTTATGGCCCGGGGGAGACCCAGTACTTC
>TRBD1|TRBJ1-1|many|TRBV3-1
CASRTTGVNAEAFF
TGTGCCAGCAGAACCACAGGGGTCAATGCTGAAGCTTTCTTT
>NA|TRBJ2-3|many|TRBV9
CASSVGIADTQYF
TGTGCCAGCAGCGTAGGTATCGCAGATACGCAGTATTTT
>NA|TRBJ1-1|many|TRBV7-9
CASSPTIIWNTEAFF
TGTGCCAGCAGCCCTACCATAATCTGGAACACTGAAGCTTTCTTT
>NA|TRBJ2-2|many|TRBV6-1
CASSENRTPISGELFF
TGTGCCAGCAGTGAAAACCGGACACCCATCTCCGGGGAGCTGTTTTTT
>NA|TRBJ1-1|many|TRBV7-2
CASSFWDVPEAFF
TGTGCCAGCAGCTTTTGGGACGTCCCAGAAGCTTTCTTT
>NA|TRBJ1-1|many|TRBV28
CASSRYRASDTEAFF
TGTGCCAGCAGCCGCTACCGAGCATCCGACACTGAAGCTTTCTTT
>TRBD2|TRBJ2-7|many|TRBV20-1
CSAPGLRNEQYF
TGCAGTGCCCCGGGACTAAGGAACGAGCAGTACTTC
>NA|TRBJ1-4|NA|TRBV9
CASSPDYPGVEGKLFF
TGTGCCAGCAGCCCCGACTACCCAGGGGTCGAGGGAAAACTGTTTTTT
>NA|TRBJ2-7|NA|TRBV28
CASSLLYEQYF
TGTGCCAGCAGCCTCCTTTACGAGCAGTACTTC
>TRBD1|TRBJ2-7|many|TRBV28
CASSPGATGSSYEQYF
TGTGCCAGCAGCCCAGGGGCGACAGGGAGCTCCTACGAGCAGTACTTC
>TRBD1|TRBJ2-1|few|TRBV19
CASAGTGYNEQFF
TGTGCCAGTGCCGGGACAGGATACAATGAGCAGTTCTTC
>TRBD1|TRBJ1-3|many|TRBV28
CASSIQGAGNTIYF
TGTGCCAGCAGCATCCAGGGGGCGGGAAACACCATATATTTT
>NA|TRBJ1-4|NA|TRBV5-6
CASSLASGESNEKLFF
TGTGCCAGCAGCTTGGCGTCCGGGGAGAGTAATGAAAAACTGTTTTTT
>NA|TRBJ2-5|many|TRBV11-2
CASSLGVETQYF
TGTGCCAGCAGCTTAGGCGTCGAGACCCAGTACTTC
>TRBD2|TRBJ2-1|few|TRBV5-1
CASSSGGFSDEQFF
TGCGCCAGTTCGTCGGGGGGATTTTCAGATGAGCAGTTCTTC
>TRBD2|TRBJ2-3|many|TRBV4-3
CASSQDPPSGGSTDTQYF
TGCGCCAGCAGCCAAGATCCCCCGAGCGGGGGAAGCACAGATACGCAGTATTTT
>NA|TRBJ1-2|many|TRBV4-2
CASSLGASNYGYTF
TGTGCCAGCAGCCTAGGGGCCTCGAACTATGGCTACACCTTC
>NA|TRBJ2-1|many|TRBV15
CATSRDGDSYNEQFF
TGTGCCACCAGCAGAGACGGGGACTCCTACAATGAGCAGTTCTTC
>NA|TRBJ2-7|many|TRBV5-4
CASSLGSARDEQYF
TGTGCCAGCAGCTTGGGGTCAGCTAGAGACGAGCAGTACTTC
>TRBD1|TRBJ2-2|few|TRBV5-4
CASSLSGGFSTGELFF
TGTGCCAGCAGCCTGTCAGGGGGCTTTAGCACCGGGGAGCTGTTTTTT
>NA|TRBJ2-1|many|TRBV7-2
CASSSTRLGPEQFF
TGTGCCAGCAGCTCCACCCGGCTAGGGCCTGAGCAGTTCTTC